This entry concerns a single T cell receptor (beta chain). Its antigen is as yet unknown. Second-dose timings of about 4 or about 12 weeks were pooled. This table comes from immunoSEQ multiplex PCR, and its TCRdb copy is limited to in-frame clones, with some not included. The profile shows 95,000 to 150,000 clones, approximately 92% of them singletons. The data stem from a study of T cell responses to AZD1222 COVID-19 vaccine. Study observations and caveats: There were repertoire samples only from the period after the peak T cell response.

The sequence came from an adult who received the AZD1222 COVID-19 vaccine. The material sequenced was peripheral blood, taken 28 days after the second AZD1222 dose.

This CDR3 reads CASSLEESMNTEAFF. In nucleotides, the CDR3 is TGCGCCAGCAGCTTGGAGGAAAGCATGAACACTGAAGCTTTCTTT. The rearrangement joins TRBV5-1 to TRBJ1-1; D is undetermined. The CDR3 has 15 amino acids. The V end lost 0 bases, the J end lost 0 bases, and 9 bases lay between the germline ends. Per germline, CDR1 SGHRS and CDR2 YFSETQ.